The clone carrying this T cell receptor (beta chain) was seen a single time. Its cognate antigen is unknown. With V trimmed by 0 bases and J by 8 bases, 9 bases remained unmatched. Germline CDR1 SEHNR, CDR2 FQNEAQ (reference sequence). This CDR3 spans 17 amino acids. This record belongs to a study of T cell responses to AZD1222 COVID-19 vaccine. Method: immunoSEQ multiplex PCR; TCRdb's copy keeps in-frame clones and lacks some. Of under 200,000 clones in the sample, 91% are singletons; the top ten hold about 4.2%. General study points: Baseline seropositivity occurred in only a handful of AZD1222 recipients. Once two AZD1222 doses were given, Spike-specific TCR breadth and depth went up. Clonal diversity may have been underestimated in mostly white British donors. Reports say nearly half of spike-specific TCRs go after unmutated variant regions.

This clonotype was sampled from an adult in good health. Source: peripheral blood, taken on day 0 of AZD1222 vaccination. This chain uses TRBV7-9 with TRBJ1-4; TRBD1 matches at 10 bases. The CDR3 protein is CASSLAKPGQGNEKLFF. The DNA of the CDR3 is TGTGCCAGCAGCTTAGCCAAACCGGGACAGGGGAACGAAAAACTGTTTTTT.